This TCR beta chain was captured in a study of cytomegalovirus exposure and HLA in healthy donors. Primers included in the PCR were 60 Vbeta and 13 Jbeta primers. Data came from immunoSEQ multiplex PCR; TCRdb stores just in-frame clones and leaves some out. The sample includes tens of thousands of clones, roughly 70% of them seen just once. Concerning this clone itself: Its target is unknown.

V was trimmed by 4 bases and J by 10 bases, leaving 17 bases between them. CDR3 length equals 15 residues. Germline V gives CDR1 SGHTA, CDR2 FQGNSA. The study, taken as a whole, reports: One variant, a missense change in DCLRE1C, was linked in a later analysis to TCR beta V- and J-gene trimming.

This TCR was sampled from a middle-aged woman in good health and CMV-seropositive. The sample taken for sequencing was PBMCs. The rearrangement links TRBV7-2 to TRBJ1-6; D may be TRBD1 (6 bases). This CDR3 reads CASSSRQERVSPLHF. DNA for the CDR3: TGTGCCAGCAGCTCGAGACAGGAACGTGTGTCACCCCTCCACTTT. The complete variable domain, with remaining parts taken from reference TRBV7-2 and TRBJ1-6, reads GAGVSQSPSNKVTEKGKDVELRCDPISGHTALYWYRQSLGQGLEFLIYFQGNSAPDKSGLPSDRFSAERTGGSVSTLTIQRTQQEDSAVYLCASSSRQERVSPLHFGNGTRLTVT.